The sequence of this TCR beta chain was determined in a study of OX40 agonist ivuxolimab in advanced cancers. Findings of the study overall: Low normalized T-cell clonal expansion also characterized some of the nonresponders.

The data were produced by immunoSEQ multiplex PCR, yet TCRdb's version contains in-frame clones alone and is incomplete. The profile shows over 25,000 clones, 86% of them singletons. On this clone: Its target is not known.

Germline V gene data show CDR1 as SGHAT and CDR2 as FQNNGV. V lost 1 base, J lost 5 bases, and 11 bases stayed unmatched. This CDR3 contains 17 residues. Sample: CD4+ or CD8+ T cells sorted from blood, taken in a trial of the OX40 agonist ivuxolimab. V gene TRBV11-2 combines with J gene TRBJ2-1; 7 bases are shared with TRBD2. This receptor was taken from an adult with an advanced solid tumor such as melanoma, head and neck, liver or kidney cancer. The CDR3 loop reads CASSLGLLRLANNEQFF. In nucleotides, the CDR3 is TGTGCCAGCAGCTTAGGCCTATTACGACTAGCCAACAATGAGCAGTTCTTC.